This TCR beta chain was observed in a study of Ad26.COV2.S vaccination and SARS-CoV-2 variants. The CDR3 has 15 amino acids. The germline V gene encodes CDR1 MNHEY and CDR2 SMNVEV (reference sequence). Treatment indicated: about 20 received Ad26.COV2.S at low or high dose, single or two shots; 5 received placebo; per-sample allocation not given. Day 63 after the first injection of vaccine or placebo was the sampling time. Based in Boston, the donor was an adult of 18-55 years. The assay was immunoSEQ multiplex PCR, and TCRdb's table has in-frame clones only and misses some. This sample has about 250,000 clones; 87% occur once, and the top ten carry less than 3%. Details on this clone: One end of the junction is discordant with germline, which a read error may explain.

This receptor was identified in a person aged 18-65 years who received the Ad26.COV2.S COVID-19 vaccine or a placebo. The sample was peripheral blood, taken in a trial of Ad26.COV2.S vaccine versus placebo. The J gene is TRBJ1-5, the V gene TRBV27; D gene unclear. In DNA form, the CDR3 reads TGTGCCAGCCGTTTTTCAGGCGGGAGCAATCAGCCCCAGCATTTT. It is translated as CASRFSGGSNQPQHF.